This is a list of T cell receptor beta chains from one sample in a study of OX40 agonist ivuxolimab in advanced cancers. Assay: immunoSEQ multiplex PCR; the TCRdb copy retains only in-frame clones and omits some. The sample yields fewer than 55,000 clones, 65% to 85% seen once. The sequencing used CD4+ or CD8+ T cells sorted from blood, collected in a trial of the OX40 agonist ivuxolimab. All receptors derive from an adult with an advanced solid tumor such as melanoma, head and neck, liver or kidney cancer. Each CDR3 is given with its conserved first and last residue. Each record gives: clone size, V gene, D gene, J gene, CDR3 DNA, CDR3 protein. A D gene is named only where the DNA matches it firmly. Size tells how often a clone was seen (once, few, many) or the class of an expanded clone, and some rows leave it out.

abundance: -
v_gene: TRBV20-1
d_gene: -
j_gene: TRBJ2-1
CDR3nt: TGCAGTGCTAGAGATGGCGATGAGCAGTTCTTC
CDR3aa: CSARDGDEQFF

abundance: -
v_gene: TRBV11-2
d_gene: -
j_gene: TRBJ2-7
CDR3nt: TGTGCCAGCAGCCGGCGGGCGGAATCCTACGAGCAGTACTTC
CDR3aa: CASSRRAESYEQYF

abundance: -
v_gene: TRBV6-5
d_gene: -
j_gene: TRBJ1-5
CDR3nt: TGTGCCAGCAGGGAGGGGCCGGGCAATCAGCCCCAGCATTTT
CDR3aa: CASREGPGNQPQHF

abundance: -
v_gene: TRBV28
d_gene: -
j_gene: TRBJ2-7
CDR3nt: TGTGCCAGCAAGACGACTGGTTCCTACGAGCAGCACTTC
CDR3aa: CASKTTGSYEQHF

abundance: -
v_gene: TRBV11-3
d_gene: TRBD2
j_gene: TRBJ2-1
CDR3nt: TGTGCCAGCAGCTTAGGGGGAGGGTACAATGAGCAGTTCTTC
CDR3aa: CASSLGGGYNEQFF

abundance: -
v_gene: TRBV5-8
d_gene: -
j_gene: TRBJ1-4
CDR3nt: TGTGCCAGCAGCTTGACTCGAACCGAAAAACTGTTTTTT
CDR3aa: CASSLTRTEKLFF

abundance: once
v_gene: TRBV7-3
d_gene: -
j_gene: TRBJ2-3
CDR3nt: TGTGCCAGCAGCCCTGAACTTAGTGATCCGCAGTATTTT
CDR3aa: CASSPELSDPQYF

abundance: -
v_gene: TRBV6-5
d_gene: -
j_gene: TRBJ2-7
CDR3nt: TGTGCCAGCAGTTACAGGGATTACGAGCAGTACTTC
CDR3aa: CASSYRDYEQYF

abundance: few
v_gene: TRBV18
d_gene: TRBD1
j_gene: TRBJ1-2
CDR3nt: TGTGCCAGCTCAGGGACAGGGGCCAGCGCCTATGGCTACACCTTC
CDR3aa: CASSGTGASAYGYTF

abundance: -
v_gene: TRBV5-6
d_gene: -
j_gene: TRBJ2-1
CDR3nt: TGTGCCAGCAGCTCCCTAAACAATGAGCAGTTCTTC
CDR3aa: CASSSLNNEQFF

abundance: -
v_gene: TRBV20-1
d_gene: -
j_gene: TRBJ1-2
CDR3nt: TGCAGTGCTAGAGACAACGGTGGCTACACCTTC
CDR3aa: CSARDNGGYTF

abundance: -
v_gene: TRBV27
d_gene: -
j_gene: TRBJ2-2
CDR3nt: TGTGCCAGCAGTTTAAAGGACTACAGGGCCGCCGGGGAGCTGTTTTTT
CDR3aa: CASSLKDYRAAGELFF

abundance: -
v_gene: TRBV11-1
d_gene: TRBD1
j_gene: TRBJ2-5
CDR3nt: TGTGCCAGCAGCGGAACCGGGACAGGGGGCGACGAGACCCAGTACTTC
CDR3aa: CASSGTGTGGDETQYF

abundance: -
v_gene: TRBV4-2
d_gene: TRBD2
j_gene: TRBJ2-2
CDR3nt: TGTGCCAGCAGCCAAGTTCCTAGCGGAAACACCGGGGAGCTGTTTTTT
CDR3aa: CASSQVPSGNTGELFF

abundance: -
v_gene: TRBV7-9
d_gene: -
j_gene: TRBJ1-4
CDR3nt: TGTGCCAGCAGCTTAGGAGACGCGATTAAAGAAAAACTGTTTTTT
CDR3aa: CASSLGDAIKEKLFF

abundance: -
v_gene: TRBV7-9
d_gene: -
j_gene: TRBJ1-4
CDR3nt: TGTGCCAGCAGCGTACAGAGCGCCGCCGAAAAACTGTTTTTT
CDR3aa: CASSVQSAAEKLFF

abundance: -
v_gene: TRBV6-6
d_gene: -
j_gene: TRBJ1-2
CDR3nt: TGTGCCAGCAGTTTTAGGGGTAGGGACTATGGCTACACCTTC
CDR3aa: CASSFRGRDYGYTF

abundance: -
v_gene: TRBV7-2
d_gene: -
j_gene: TRBJ2-5
CDR3nt: TGTGCCAGCAGCTCCCTCGGTGGGCGACAAGAGACCCAGTACTTC
CDR3aa: CASSSLGGRQETQYF

abundance: once
v_gene: TRBV7-9
d_gene: -
j_gene: TRBJ1-2
CDR3nt: TGTGCCAGCAGCCCACGACAGGCCACGGCGAAGGGATATGGCTACACCTTC
CDR3aa: CASSPRQATAKGYGYTF

abundance: -
v_gene: TRBV9
d_gene: TRBD2
j_gene: TRBJ2-1
CDR3nt: TGTGCCAGCAGCGCCCCCAGCGGGAGTTTCAATGAGCAGTTCTTC
CDR3aa: CASSAPSGSFNEQFF

abundance: -
v_gene: TRBV6-4
d_gene: TRBD1
j_gene: TRBJ2-7
CDR3nt: TGTGCCAGCAGTGACTCCAGGACAGGTGGGGTCTACGAGCAGTACTTC
CDR3aa: CASSDSRTGGVYEQYF

abundance: few
v_gene: TRBV5-1
d_gene: -
j_gene: TRBJ2-7
CDR3nt: TGCGCCAGCAGCTTGTCAACGGGGGACGAGCAGTACTTC
CDR3aa: CASSLSTGDEQYF

abundance: -
v_gene: TRBV5-1
d_gene: -
j_gene: TRBJ1-6
CDR3nt: TGCGCCAGCAGCTCCGAAGATAATTCACCCCTCCACTTT
CDR3aa: CASSSEDNSPLHF

abundance: few
v_gene: TRBV28
d_gene: -
j_gene: TRBJ2-7
CDR3nt: TGTGCCAGCACCCAGAATGGCGAGCAGTACTTC
CDR3aa: CASTQNGEQYF

abundance: -
v_gene: TRBV28
d_gene: -
j_gene: TRBJ2-1
CDR3nt: TGTGCCAGCAGTTTACGATACAATGAGCAGTTCTTC
CDR3aa: CASSLRYNEQFF

abundance: -
v_gene: TRBV5-1
d_gene: TRBD1
j_gene: TRBJ2-2
CDR3nt: TGCGCCAGCAGTAGGACAGGGGAATGGGCCGGGGAGCTGTTTTTT
CDR3aa: CASSRTGEWAGELFF

abundance: -
v_gene: TRBV27
d_gene: -
j_gene: TRBJ2-1
CDR3nt: TGTGCCAGCAGTTATGGGGAGGAGCCCTACAATGAGCAGTTCTTC
CDR3aa: CASSYGEEPYNEQFF

abundance: -
v_gene: TRBV5-1
d_gene: -
j_gene: TRBJ1-3
CDR3nt: TGCGCCAGCAGCTCGTCGGGCGTAGATACGGGCACCATATATTTT
CDR3aa: CASSSSGVDTGTIYF

abundance: -
v_gene: TRBV6-6
d_gene: TRBD1
j_gene: TRBJ2-5
CDR3nt: TGTGCCAGCAGTCCCGTTGCAGGGGGTGGGCAAGAGACCCAGTACTTC
CDR3aa: CASSPVAGGGQETQYF

abundance: -
v_gene: TRBV29-1
d_gene: -
j_gene: TRBJ1-1
CDR3nt: TGCAGCGTTGAAGATGTCTATTGGGGTGGAACTTTCTTT
CDR3aa: CSVEDVYWGGTFF

abundance: -
v_gene: TRBV6-5
d_gene: TRBD1
j_gene: TRBJ1-2
CDR3nt: TGTGCCAGCAGGCCTGGACAGGGGGCGAGGGGCTACACCTTC
CDR3aa: CASRPGQGARGYTF

abundance: -
v_gene: TRBV14
d_gene: -
j_gene: TRBJ1-1
CDR3nt: TGTGCCAGCAGCCAAGTCGGTGAAGGGCTGGCCACTGAAGCTTTCTTT
CDR3aa: CASSQVGEGLATEAFF

abundance: -
v_gene: TRBV7-9
d_gene: -
j_gene: TRBJ1-2
CDR3nt: TGTGCCAGCAGCTTAGGTCAGGAAAGCTATGGCTACACCTTC
CDR3aa: CASSLGQESYGYTF

abundance: -
v_gene: TRBV29-1
d_gene: -
j_gene: TRBJ2-5
CDR3nt: TGCAGCGTCGAAGGGGGTGGGGAGACCCAGTACTTC
CDR3aa: CSVEGGGETQYF

abundance: few
v_gene: TRBV27
d_gene: -
j_gene: TRBJ2-3
CDR3nt: TGTGCCAGCAGTTTAAGAAAACTCACCACAGATACGCAGTATTTT
CDR3aa: CASSLRKLTTDTQYF

abundance: -
v_gene: TRBV4-1
d_gene: -
j_gene: TRBJ2-5
CDR3nt: TGCGCCAGCAGCCAAGATCGCGGGGCGGATCAAGAGACCCAGTACTTC
CDR3aa: CASSQDRGADQETQYF

abundance: -
v_gene: TRBV11-2
d_gene: -
j_gene: TRBJ2-1
CDR3nt: TGTGCCAGCAGCTTAGTTGGTCAGGGGGGCCACAATGAGCAGTTCTTC
CDR3aa: CASSLVGQGGHNEQFF

abundance: -
v_gene: TRBV9
d_gene: -
j_gene: TRBJ2-2
CDR3nt: TGTGCCAGCAGCGTAGCCCAGCCAACTGGCAACACCGGGGAGCTGTTTTTT
CDR3aa: CASSVAQPTGNTGELFF

abundance: -
v_gene: TRBV7-9
d_gene: TRBD2
j_gene: TRBJ2-1
CDR3nt: TGTGCCAGCAGCCCTCAACTAGCGGGAGAGGGAGATGAGCAGTTCTTC
CDR3aa: CASSPQLAGEGDEQFF

abundance: -
v_gene: TRBV7-7
d_gene: TRBD2
j_gene: TRBJ2-3
CDR3nt: TGTGCCAGCAGCCCAACTAGCGGGGGGGCGGGGGATACGCAGTATTTT
CDR3aa: CASSPTSGGAGDTQYF

abundance: -
v_gene: TRBV6-5
d_gene: TRBD1
j_gene: TRBJ2-2
CDR3nt: TGTGCCAGTCTAGACAGGGCGAACACCGGGGAGCTGTTTTTT
CDR3aa: CASLDRANTGELFF